What follows are 21 T cell receptor beta chains derived from one specimen sequenced in a study of T cell clones after liver transplantation. Sequencing used immunoSEQ multiplex PCR; TCRdb keeps in-frame clones, though not all of them. The repertoire holds about 76,000 clones, with over 65% as singletons. The sample in question was CD4+ T cells from blood, obtained at the 22-month timepoint. The receptors shown here come from a human patient who received a liver transplant. Part of the T cell pool may stem from the graft donor.

The chain carries TRBV6-1 and TRBJ1-3; no firm D call. The germline V gene has CDR1 MNHNS and CDR2 SASEGT. This CDR3 contains 15 residues. V shed 2 bases and J shed 0 bases, with 8 bases lying between them. CDR3 residues: CASSESGYSGNTIYF. The CDR3 coding sequence is TGTGCCAGCAGTGAAAGTGGTTACTCTGGAAACACCATATATTTT.

V and J are TRBV11-2 and TRBJ1-6; unclear D gene. Trimming took off 5 bases at V and 4 bases at J, with 9 bases between the two ends. The CDR3 has 14 residues. Germline V gives CDR1 SGHAT, CDR2 FQNNGV. The CDR3 loop reads CASSLDGYNSPLHF. CDR3 nucleotide sequence: TGTGCCAGCAGCCTGGACGGATATAATTCACCCCTCCACTTT.

V and J are TRBV11-2 and TRBJ1-4; maybe TRBD1 (6 bases). CDR1 SGHAT and CDR2 FQNNGV come from the germline V gene. Between the trimmed V and J ends, which lost 0 bases and 4 bases, there was a span of 9 bases. The CDR3 is made up of 15 amino acids. CDR3 protein: CASSLEGAGNEKLFF. The CDR3 coding sequence is TGTGCCAGCAGCTTAGAGGGGGCTGGTAATGAAAAACTGTTTTTT.

The chain recombines TRBV2 with TRBJ2-5, with TRBD2 matching 10 bases. Trimming took 6 bases from V and 2 from J; bases not matched to a gene: 0. This CDR3 has 13 residues. Germline CDR1 SNHLY, CDR2 FYNNEI. CDR3 coding DNA: TGTGCCAGCAGACTAGCGGGACAAGAGACCCAGTACTTC. As protein: CASRLAGQETQYF.

The V and J genes are TRBV28 and TRBJ2-3; D is perhaps TRBD2 (6 bases). Germline V gene sequence: CDR1 MDHEN, CDR2 SYDVKM. Trimming removed 3 bases at V and 0 bases at J, with 13 bases between. CDR3 length equals 16 residues. CDR3 sequence reads: CASSFSGGSSTDTQYF. The CDR3 DNA sequence: TGTGCCAGCAGTTTCTCAGGAGGGTCCAGCACAGATACGCAGTATTTT.

The V call is TRBV30, the J call TRBJ2-1; D is possibly TRBD2 (5 bases). The CDR3 is 12 amino acids. The V and J ends lost 2 bases and 8 bases respectively, with 10 bases between them. Germline CDR1 and CDR2: GTSNPN and SVGIG (reference sequence). DNA for the CDR3: TGTGCCTGGAGTCCCGACGGGGATGAGCAGTTCTTC. Its translation: CAWSPDGDEQFF.

This clone has a single count. The chain employs TRBV30 and TRBJ2-2; no clear D gene. Per germline, CDR1 GTSNPN and CDR2 SVGIG (reference sequence). Trimming took off 5 bases at V and 6 bases at J, with 10 bases between the two ends. The CDR3 contains 12 residues. CDR3 region: CAWDWVSGELFF. The DNA of the CDR3 is TGTGCCTGGGATTGGGTGTCCGGGGAGCTGTTTTTT.

This clone occurred once. V and J are TRBV30 and TRBJ2-7; D remains unclear. From germline, CDR1 is GTSNPN and CDR2 SVGIG (reference sequence). This CDR3 is 13 amino acids long. V was pared by 4 bases and J by 1 base, with 11 bases between. The CDR3 region is CAWKESISYEQYF. The CDR3 bases are TGTGCCTGGAAGGAGAGCATTTCCTACGAGCAGTACTTC. Combining the CDR3 with reference TRBV30 and TRBJ2-7 gives the whole variable domain SQTIHQWPATLVQPVGSPLSLECTVEGTSNPNLYWYRQAAGRGLQLLFYSVGIGQISSEVPQNLSASRPQDRQFILSSKKLLLSDSGFYLCAWKESISYEQYFGPGTRLTVT.

The chain combines TRBV5-4 with TRBJ2-1; TRBD2 matches at 7 bases. The V segment lost 4 bases and the J segment 2 bases; nucleotides outside the gene matches: 9. Per the germline V gene, CDR1 is SGHNT and CDR2 is YYREEE (reference sequence). The CDR3 totals 16 residues. DNA of the CDR3: TGTGCCAGCAGCCACCGGGGAGCGGGGACCTACAATGAGCAGTTCTTC. It specifies CASSHRGAGTYNEQFF.

The sample holds one count of this clone. The V and J genes are TRBV10-3 and TRBJ1-2; 9 bases line up with TRBD1. The CDR3 covers 15 residues. Unmatched junction bases numbered 5, after V lost 2 bases and J lost 4 bases. Germline V CDR1 and CDR2: ENHRY, SYGVKD. This chain's CDR3 is CAISEPGQGSYGYTF. The CDR3, as DNA: TGTGCCATCAGTGAGCCGGGACAGGGTTCCTATGGCTACACCTTC.

The chain employs TRBV6-5 and TRBJ2-7; 7 bases align to TRBD1. V was pared by 6 bases and J by 3 bases, with 11 bases of the junction left unmatched. CDR1 is MNHEY and CDR2 is SVGAGI in the germline V gene. The CDR3 contains 15 residues. The CDR3 bases are TGTGCCAGCAGCCGGAAGTTCACAGGGGACTACGAGCAGTACTTC. This encodes CASSRKFTGDYEQYF.

This rearrangement joins TRBV28 to TRBJ1-2; 7 nucleotides line up with TRBD1. The CDR3 consists of 18 residues. V was pared by 9 bases and J by 0 bases, with 19 bases of the junction left unmatched. CDR1 and CDR2 (germline): MDHEN, SYDVKM. In DNA, the CDR3 is TGTGCCAGTAATTTAGACCGGGACAGAGTTCTAGCTAACTATGGCTACACCTTC. Protein sequence: CASNLDRDRVLANYGYTF.

The chain couples TRBV7-2 to TRBJ2-3; 10 bases are shared with TRBD2. V dropped 4 bases and J dropped 1; count of bases not matched to a gene: 5. Germline lookup yields CDR1 SGHTA and CDR2 FQGNSA. The CDR3 consists of 16 residues. This CDR3 reads CASSSYGLAGTDTQYF. Here the CDR3 DNA reads TGTGCCAGCAGCTCATATGGACTAGCGGGCACAGATACGCAGTATTTT. Full variable domain (remainder filled in from reference TRBV7-2 and TRBJ2-3): GAGVSQSPSNKVTEKGKDVELRCDPISGHTALYWYRQSLGQGLEFLIYFQGNSAPDKSGLPSDRFSAERTGGSVSTLTIQRTQQEDSAVYLCASSSYGLAGTDTQYFGPGTRLTVL.

This rearrangement joins TRBV7-2 to TRBJ2-3; D not resolved. This CDR3 contains 13 residues. Germline CDR1 is SGHTA and CDR2 is FQGNSA. Trimming removed 1 base at V and 4 bases at J, with 6 bases between. The CDR3 protein is CASSLGWPDTQYF. The DNA for the CDR3 is TGTGCCAGCAGCTTAGGGTGGCCAGATACGCAGTATTTT. Variable domain in full (rest from reference TRBV7-2 and TRBJ2-3): GAGVSQSPSNKVTEKGKDVELRCDPISGHTALYWYRQSLGQGLEFLIYFQGNSAPDKSGLPSDRFSAERTGGSVSTLTIQRTQQEDSAVYLCASSLGWPDTQYFGPGTRLTVL.

This clone was found many times. The rearrangement links TRBV10-3 to TRBJ2-7, with TRBD2 matching 10 bases. V gave up 4 bases and J gave up 0 bases; unmatched junction bases: 0. This CDR3 contains 14 residues. Germline V gene lookup returns CDR1 ENHRY and CDR2 SYGVKD. As DNA, the CDR3 is TGTGCCATCAGTGGGACTAGCGGCTCCTACGAGCAGTACTTC. It encodes CAISGTSGSYEQYF.

The V gene is TRBV5-1, the J gene TRBJ2-3; D ambiguous. V was cut by 4 bases and J by 2 bases, with 11 bases left in between. CDR1 and CDR2 from the germline V gene are SGHRS and YFSETQ. This CDR3 contains 14 residues. CDR3 sequence: CASSTQINTDTQYF. The CDR3 DNA is TGCGCCAGCAGCACCCAGATAAACACAGATACGCAGTATTTT.

The chain employs TRBV6-6 and TRBJ1-4; possibly TRBD1 for D (5 bases). The germline V gene has CDR1 MNHNY and CDR2 SVGAGI (reference sequence). CDR3 size: 13 residues. V was pared by 5 bases and J by 4 bases, with 8 bases between. The CDR3 nucleotides read TGTGCCAGCAGTACCCAGGGTAATGAAAAACTGTTTTTT. It is translated as CASSTQGNEKLFF.

The rearrangement joins TRBV9 to TRBJ2-5, with TRBD2 matching 16 bases. This CDR3 is built from 19 residues. J lost 2 bases, V lost 4 bases, and 11 bases had no gene match. Germline V gives CDR1 SGDLS, CDR2 YYNGEE. The CDR3 coding sequence is TGTGCCAGCAGCCCCGGGACTAGCGGGAGGGCCGGTACACAAGAGACCCAGTACTTC. Translation gives CASSPGTSGRAGTQETQYF.

This rearrangement joins TRBV15 to TRBJ2-3, with D perhaps matching TRBD1 or TRBD2 (6 bases each). The CDR3 consists of 14 residues. Germline V lookup: CDR1 LNHNV, CDR2 YYDKDF (reference sequence). Trimming stripped 8 bases from V and 5 bases from J, with 17 bases between. The DNA for the CDR3 is TGTGCCACCTCCGGGGGCGAGACACAAGATACGCAGTATTTT. As protein: CATSGGETQDTQYF.

The chain joins TRBV6-1 to TRBJ1-1; D unresolved. The CDR3 has 13 amino acids. V shed 6 bases and J shed 1 base, with 9 bases lying between them. Per the germline V gene, CDR1 is MNHNS and CDR2 is SASEGT. CDR3 in DNA: TGTGCCAGCAGGTGGGTTCAGAACACTGAAGCTTTCTTT. Translation: CASRWVQNTEAFF.

V gene TRBV7-2 combines with J gene TRBJ2-5; 7 bases fit TRBD2. CDR3 length: 14 amino acids. Germline V gene sequence: CDR1 SGHTA, CDR2 FQGNSA. J was trimmed by 5 bases and V by 5 bases; bases with no gene match: 8. The chain's CDR3 is CASSPQGGKETQYF. For the CDR3, the DNA is TGTGCCAGCAGCCCTCAGGGAGGGAAGGAGACCCAGTACTTC.